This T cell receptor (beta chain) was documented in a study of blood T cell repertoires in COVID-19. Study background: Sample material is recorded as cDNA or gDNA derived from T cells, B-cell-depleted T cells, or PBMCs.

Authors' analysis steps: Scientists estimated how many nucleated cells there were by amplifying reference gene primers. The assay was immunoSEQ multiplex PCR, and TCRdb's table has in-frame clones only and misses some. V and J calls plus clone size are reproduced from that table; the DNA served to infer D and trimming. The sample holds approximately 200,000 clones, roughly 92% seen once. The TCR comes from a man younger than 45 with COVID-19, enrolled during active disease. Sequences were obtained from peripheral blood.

The CDR3 DNA reads as TGTGCCAGCAGCACCGGACAGGGGGCCTCTGGAAACACCATATATTTT. This sequence encodes CASSTGQGASGNTIYF. This rearrangement joins TRBV11-3 to TRBJ1-3; TRBD1 matches at 11 bases. Germline CDR1 SGHNT, CDR2 YENEEA. The trim removed 5 bases at V and 0 bases at J, leaving 3 bases unmatched. This CDR3 contains 16 residues. Drawing the rest from reference TRBV11-3 and TRBJ1-3, the complete variable domain is EAGVVQSPRYKIIEKKQPVAFWCNPISGHNTLYWYLQNLGQGPELLIRYENEEAVDDSQLPKDRFSAERLKGVDSTLKIQPAELGDSAVYLCASSTGQGASGNTIYFGEGSWLTVV.